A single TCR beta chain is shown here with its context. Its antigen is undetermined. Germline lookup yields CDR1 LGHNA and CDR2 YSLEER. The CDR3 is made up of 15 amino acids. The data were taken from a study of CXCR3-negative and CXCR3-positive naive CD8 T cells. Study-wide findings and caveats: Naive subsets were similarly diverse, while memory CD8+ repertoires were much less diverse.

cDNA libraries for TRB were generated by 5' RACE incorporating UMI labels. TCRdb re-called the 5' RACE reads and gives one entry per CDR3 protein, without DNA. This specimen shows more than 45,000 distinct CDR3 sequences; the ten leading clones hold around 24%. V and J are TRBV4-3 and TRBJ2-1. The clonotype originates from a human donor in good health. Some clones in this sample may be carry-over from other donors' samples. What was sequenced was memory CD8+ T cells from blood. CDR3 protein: CASSSWESSYNEQFF.